This T cell receptor beta chain was identified during a study of radiation and T cells in renal cell carcinoma. Clones were sequenced by immunoSEQ multiplex PCR, and TCRdb holds only the in-frame ones, with some missing. The table has 130,000 or so clones, over 80% seen once; the top ten hold roughly 23%. This CDR3 has 15 amino acids. V was cut by 5 bases and J by 1 base, with 14 bases left in between. The germline V gene encodes CDR1 SGHTA and CDR2 FQGNSA. Time point meaning: baseline pretreatment blood. The treatment: 15 Gy SBRT to primary tumor, nephrectomy 4 weeks later. The TCR originated in a woman aged 45-60 years with renal cell carcinoma. J is TRBJ2-5 and V is TRBV7-2, with D tentatively TRBD2 (5 bases). This material consisted of blood, taken from a patient whose treatment included radiotherapy and nephrectomy. The CDR3 DNA reads as TGTGCCAGCAGCCTTGAGGGAGACGTCCAAGAGACCCAGTACTTC. Translation gives CASSLEGDVQETQYF.